Described below is a single T cell receptor beta chain sequence and its context. This record comes from a study of blood T cell repertoires in COVID-19. Study-wide context: COVID-19 samples collected from the United States, Italy and Spain covered acute and convalescent phases. T cells, B-cell-depleted T cells, or PBMCs provided the cDNA or gDNA that served as material.

The ends lost 0 bases at V and 5 bases at J; junction bases unmatched: 12. The CDR3 is 17 amino acids. Germline loops: CDR1 MGHRA, CDR2 YSYEKL. In the authors' workflow: It was from reference gene primer amplification that nucleated cell counts were estimated. Generated by immunoSEQ multiplex PCR, the TCRdb table keeps only in-frame clones and is missing some. The DNA was the basis for D and trimming; V, J and clone size are from that table. Here the sample spans approximately 80,000 clones, roughly 78% being singletons. This receptor was obtained from a man in his 60s with acute or convalescent COVID-19. The chain recombines TRBV4-1 with TRBJ1-1; 7 nucleotides line up with TRBD1. Sequencing was carried out using peripheral blood. DNA for the CDR3: TGCGCCAGCAGCCAAGATCGGACAGGAATGGAGTGGACTGAAGCTTTCTTT. Translation gives CASSQDRTGMEWTEAFF.